The 13 T cell receptor beta chains below were found in one sample sequenced in a study of long-term antiretroviral therapy in people with HIV (dated by TCRdb to between 2021 and 2024). The immunoSEQ hsTCRB v3.0 assay was used at survey level resolution to sequence the TRB variable region. In its TCRdb copy, this immuneACCESS table keeps in-frame sequences only and misses some clones. Where compared with another copy, unresolved V genes explain less than half of these, and the others have no known cause. This sample is represented by tens of thousands of clones; approximately 81% of them were singletons. Together, the top ten hold about 4.8% of the sample. The sequences come from unsorted PBMCs, collected approximately 2.7 years before starting antiretroviral therapy. Source of these receptors: a woman aged 25 to 39 with HIV.

The rearrangement links TRBV2 to TRBJ2-1, with 9 bases lining up with TRBD1. Germline trimming cut 4 bases from V and 2 bases from J; bases unmatched to any gene: 6. CDR1 SNHLY and CDR2 FYNNEI come from the germline V gene. The CDR3 consists of 16 residues. The DNA for the CDR3 is TGTGCCAGCAGTGGGACAGGGGCGATAACCTACAATGAGCAGTTCTTC. It yields the protein CASSGTGAITYNEQFF.

The gene calls are TRBV11-2 and TRBJ2-7; D is uncertain. The germline V gene has CDR1 SGHAT and CDR2 FQNNGV. The CDR3 runs to 13 residues. With 2 bases removed from V and 1 base from J, the gap between germline ends came to 6 bases. CDR3 sequence (DNA): TGTGCCAGCAGCTTATTTGCTTCCTACGAGCAGTACTTC. Encoded protein: CASSLFASYEQYF.

This rearrangement joins TRBV9 to TRBJ2-3, with 7 bases matching TRBD2. CDR1 is SGDLS, CDR2 YYNGEE, per germline. This CDR3 contains 16 residues. Germline trimming cut 4 bases from V and 2 bases from J; bases unmatched to any gene: 10. The CDR3 reads CASSSLPRGDTDTQYF. The CDR3 nucleotides are TGTGCCAGCAGCTCTCTCCCTCGGGGGGACACAGATACGCAGTATTTT.

The chain couples TRBV13 to TRBJ1-1; D not certain. The V end was cut by 10 bases, the J end by 5 bases, with 14 bases between. This CDR3 has 12 residues. Germline V CDR1 and CDR2: PRHDT, FYEKMQ (reference sequence). CDR3 residues: CATCGVGTEAFF. In DNA, the CDR3 is TGTGCCACCTGTGGGGTAGGAACTGAAGCTTTCTTT.

CDR3 sequence reads: CASSQVTGGPIYRETQYF. Written as DNA, the CDR3 is TGTGCCAGCAGCCAAGTAACGGGGGGGCCTATCTATAGAGAGACCCAGTACTTC. J is TRBJ2-5 and V is TRBV4-2; 8 bases match TRBD2. The length of the CDR3 is 18 residues. The germline gives CDR1 LGHNA, CDR2 YNFKEQ. The V segment lost 1 base and the J segment 4 bases; nucleotides outside the gene matches: 14.

This chain connects TRBV7-9 to TRBJ2-1; 10 positions agree with TRBD2. The J segment lost 4 bases and the V segment lost 2 bases, leaving 5 bases of the junction unmatched. CDR1 SEHNR and CDR2 FQNEAQ come from the germline V gene (reference sequence). CDR3 size: 16 residues. This chain's CDR3 is CASSLQAGGHYNEQFF. As DNA, the CDR3 is TGTGCCAGCAGCTTACAAGCGGGGGGGCATTACAATGAGCAGTTCTTC.

The chain links TRBV2 to TRBJ1-5; possible D gene TRBD1, 6 bases. V was shortened by 7 bases and J by 7 bases, with 14 bases between the two germline ends. Germline loops: CDR1 SNHLY, CDR2 FYNNEI. This CDR3 comprises 13 residues. For the CDR3, the DNA is TGTGCCAGCATGGGGGGGGCAGGACAGCCCCAGCATTTT. It is translated as CASMGGAGQPQHF.

V usage is TRBV29-1 and J usage is TRBJ2-7; TRBD2 is a possible D gene (6 bases). This CDR3 region has 12 residues. Trimming took off 4 bases at V and 6 bases at J, with 13 bases between the two ends. CDR1 is SQVTM and CDR2 is ANQGSEA in the germline V gene. The CDR3 region is CSVVGGAAEQYF. The CDR3 DNA follows: TGCAGCGTTGTCGGCGGGGCCGCCGAGCAGTACTTC.

This clone was found once. The chain joins TRBV6-5 to TRBJ1-2; tentative D call: TRBD1 (6 bases). The V end lost 5 bases, the J end lost 5 bases, and 12 bases lay between the germline ends. Germline V gene lookup returns CDR1 MNHEY and CDR2 SVGAGI. The CDR3 consists of 13 residues. The CDR3 DNA follows: TGTGCCAGCAGTACAGGGATGGAGTATGGCTACACCTTC. This sequence encodes CASSTGMEYGYTF.

The rearrangement links TRBV10-2 to TRBJ1-5, with a tentative D call TRBD1 (6 bases). The CDR3 is 14 residues long. Germline CDR1 is WSHSY and CDR2 is SAAADI. V lost 6 bases and J lost 5, with 14 bases in between. CDR3 DNA sequence: TGCGCCAGCAGGTTGACAGGTTTCGATCAGCCCCAGCATTTT. It yields the protein CASRLTGFDQPQHF.

The chain couples TRBV5-1 to TRBJ2-7, with D tentatively TRBD1 (5 bases). The CDR3 totals 15 residues. The V end was cut by 0 bases, the J end by 1 base, with 11 bases between. Germline CDR1 and CDR2: SGHRS and YFSETQ. This CDR3 reads CASSLEPGFSYEQYF. The DNA of the CDR3 is TGCGCCAGCAGCTTGGAACCAGGGTTTTCCTACGAGCAGTACTTC.

This clone was picked up one time. The chain recombines TRBV5-1 with TRBJ2-5, with D perhaps given as TRBD1 or TRBD2 (5 bases each). The CDR3 covers 16 residues. Germline CDR1 reads SGHRS; CDR2 reads YFSETQ. Trimming stripped 2 bases from V and 2 bases from J, with 16 bases between. CDR3 amino acids: CASSFLVGDVQETQYF. CDR3 coding DNA: TGCGCCAGCAGCTTTCTTGTGGGGGACGTACAAGAGACCCAGTACTTC.

This rearrangement joins TRBV2 to TRBJ2-3; TRBD1 is a possible D gene (6 bases). The germline V gene has CDR1 SNHLY and CDR2 FYNNEI. V gave up 7 bases and J gave up 3 bases, with 17 bases separating them. This CDR3 is 15 amino acids long. The CDR3 DNA is TGTGCCAGCACCCGGAGACAGGATTGGACAGATACGCAGTATTTT. Amino acids: CASTRRQDWTDTQYF.